These T cell receptor beta chains were read from a single sample in a study of regulatory T cells in long-lasting Graves disease. TCRdb re-called the multiplex PCR reads with MiXCR, one entry per CDR3 protein. The data contain about 400,000 distinct CDR3 sequences, under 25% of them seen just once; the ten biggest clones take up less than 25%. The sample consisted of peripheral blood mononuclear cells (PBMCs), taken when the disease was refractory, from a patient treated with antithyroid drugs. These TCRs come from a female donor with Graves disease. The conserved cysteine and the conserved F or W are not part of the CDR3 here.

j_call	v_call	cdr3_aa
TRBJ1-1	TRBV30	AWSGDSNTEAF
TRBJ1-5	TRBV4-3	ASSQYLNLQGDQPQH
TRBJ2-1	TRBV6-1	ASSNTWGTGPYNEQF
TRBJ1-2	TRBV30	AWTADEGYGYT
TRBJ1-5	TRBV5-5	ASSSNPQPQH
TRBJ1-2	TRBV2	ASLAQTSYGYT
TRBJ2-2	TRBV6-8	ACRAGLAGAGELF
TRBJ1-1	TRBV6-1	ASTPIKGSEAF
TRBJ2-7	TRBV20-1	SAKVAGAPFSYEQY
TRBJ2-1	TRBV7-2	ASSSQGTREQF
TRBJ2-5	TRBV7-2	ASSFGGRLETQY
TRBJ2-5	TRBV4-1	ASSQAGGTVQETQY
TRBJ2-4	TRBV12-3/TRBV12-4	ASSPLKEGNIQY
TRBJ2-1	TRBV7-9	ASSNRDSLNEQF
TRBJ2-7	TRBV10-1	ASSALAGHEQY
TRBJ1-5	TRBV27	ASSLGTGFGQPQH
TRBJ2-7	TRBV15	ATSRDGAGPRLEQY
TRBJ2-6	TRBV2	ASSTGWANVLT
TRBJ2-5	TRBV30	AWSQTGGETQY
TRBJ2-5	TRBV7-2	ASSLAALGTQY
TRBJ2-7	TRBV5-1	ASSLWAATHGQY
TRBJ2-2	TRBV2	ASSSSGPRNTGELF
TRBJ2-7	TRBV28	ASSLRLRLAYEQY
TRBJ2-2	TRBV10-3	AISDSGTSSTGELF
TRBJ1-1	TRBV29-1	SVPGRQLNTEAF
TRBJ1-1	TRBV5-1	ASSWEQGRAAEAF
TRBJ1-1	TRBV2	ASSENRGFTEAF
TRBJ2-6	TRBV7-2	ASAASGANVLT
TRBJ1-2	TRBV2	ASSGTGGGYT
TRBJ2-7	TRBV7-9	ASIWAGASSYEQY
TRBJ1-4	TRBV30	AWTRTLATNEKLF
TRBJ2-7	TRBV20-1	SARLAGAGEQY
TRBJ2-5	TRBV9	ASSEGDRSGAQETQY
TRBJ1-2	TRBV3-2	ASSPGQGPHGYT
TRBJ2-7	TRBV6-1	ASSSGSLTYEQY
TRBJ1-5	TRBV2	ASSDSGGQPQH
TRBJ2-7	TRBV18	ASSLLSDTPEQY
TRBJ2-7	TRBV7-2	ASSPSGRERGAPYEQY
TRBJ1-1	TRBV7-2	ASSLEVGANTEAF
TRBJ1-5	TRBV2	ASSDSGGAIQPQH
TRBJ2-1	TRBV24-1	ATSDPAGSYNEQF
TRBJ1-6	TRBV12-5	ASGRDSGSPLH
TRBJ1-1	TRBV12-3/TRBV12-4	ASSFGTANTEAF
TRBJ2-3	TRBV7-2	ASSLEGDPDTQY
TRBJ2-1	TRBV20-1	SAYSGLAENEQF
TRBJ1-2	TRBV30	AWSAEYGYT
TRBJ2-1	TRBV28	ASSPRLAGPNNEQF
TRBJ2-2	TRBV12-3/TRBV12-4	ASRPRQGNTGELF
TRBJ2-7	TRBV5-5	ASSPLAHVTYEQY
TRBJ1-1	TRBV12-3/TRBV12-4	ASTTDLGAEAF
TRBJ2-5	TRBV20-1	SARSPGLAETQY
TRBJ2-2	TRBV6-5	ASSYGGRRTGELF
TRBJ2-7	TRBV6-2/TRBV6-3	ASSYEMGPYEQY